Listed below are T cell receptor beta chains from one sample, sequenced in a study of blood T cell repertoires in COVID-19. Generated by immunoSEQ multiplex PCR, the TCRdb table keeps only in-frame clones and is missing some. Of under 100,000 clones in the sample, around 80% are singletons; the top ten hold around 34%. Material for sequencing was peripheral blood. The receptors stem from a man aged 60 to 75 with COVID-19, enrolled during active disease. The CDR3 runs from the conserved cysteine through the conserved F or W. A D gene is named only where the DNA matches it firmly. The size field is filled for only some rows; it gives once, few, many or a size class.

TRBV12-3/TRBV12-4	.	TRBJ2-7	few	TGTGCCAGCAGTCCAAAAGGAGGGTACGAGCAGTACTTC	CASSPKGGYEQYF
TRBV9	TRBD1	TRBJ2-4	few	TGTGCCAGCAGCTTGGGACAGGGGGGTACGGGCAAAAACATTCAGTACTTC	CASSLGQGGTGKNIQYF
TRBV12-3/TRBV12-4	.	TRBJ1-1	.	TGTGCCAGCAAAATGACAGGGAACACTGAAGCTTTCTTT	CASKMTGNTEAFF
TRBV11-3	.	TRBJ1-1	.	TGTGCCAGCAGCTTGACACGGCGGACTGGAGCTTTCTTT	CASSLTRRTGAFF
TRBV5-1	.	TRBJ1-2	.	TGCGCCAGCAGCCGAGACGGGAATAACTATGGCTACACCTTC	CASSRDGNNYGYTF
TRBV6-2/TRBV6-3	.	TRBJ1-5	few	TGTGCCAGCAGCACGGACAGCCTCAATCAGCCCCAGCATTTT	CASSTDSLNQPQHF
TRBV27	TRBD2	TRBJ2-6	.	TGTGCCAGCAGTTTATTGGCGGGGGGGCGTCGAGGGGCCAACGTCCTGACTTTC	CASSLLAGGRRGANVLTF
TRBV11-2	.	TRBJ2-2	.	TGTGCCAGCAGCGGAGGCGCCGGGGAGCTGTTTTTT	CASSGGAGELFF
TRBV7-9	.	TRBJ2-7	many	TGTGCCAGCAGATCAGGTTTCAGCTACGAGCAGTACTTC	CASRSGFSYEQYF
TRBV21-1	.	TRBJ2-7	.	TGTGCCAGCAGCAGGCGGGAGGCCTCTGCCTACGAGCAGTACTTC	CASSRREASAYEQYF
TRBV9	.	TRBJ2-7	.	TGTGCCAGCAGCGTAGGAATCGGCTACGAGCAGTACTTC	CASSVGIGYEQYF
TRBV4-3	TRBD2	TRBJ2-1	.	TGCGCCAGCAGCCAAGACCCAACGACTAGCGGGAGTGAGCAGTTCTTC	CASSQDPTTSGSEQFF
TRBV27	.	TRBJ2-5	once	TGTGCCAGCAGTTCTACGGCGGGCGGGACCCAGTACTTC	CASSSTAGGTQYF
TRBV9	.	TRBJ1-1	.	TGTGCCAGCAGCGAGGGACAATATGCTGAAGCTTTCTTT	CASSEGQYAEAFF
TRBV2	TRBD1	TRBJ1-6	.	TGTGCCAGCAGCCCCGGGACAGGGCTCTCCTATAATTCACCCCTCCACTTT	CASSPGTGLSYNSPLHF
TRBV5-6	TRBD1	TRBJ2-2	.	TGTGCCAGCAGCCAAGGGACAGGGGTCAGCACCGGGGAGCTGTTTTTT	CASSQGTGVSTGELFF
TRBV7-9	.	TRBJ1-1	.	TGTGCCAGCAGATCAGGACAATTCGCCACTGAAGCTTTCTTT	CASRSGQFATEAFF
TRBV7-2	TRBD2	TRBJ2-1	.	TGTGCCAGCAGCCTCAAACTAGCGGGAGGGGTGGGTGAGCAGTTCTTC	CASSLKLAGGVGEQFF
TRBV7-9	.	TRBJ2-5	.	TGTGCCAGCAGCCCCGGACGTCAGGGTCTCCAAGAGACCCAGTACTTC	CASSPGRQGLQETQYF
TRBV7-2	.	TRBJ2-1	.	TGTGCCAGCAGCCGGGGAGGGGGGGTAATTGAGCAGTTCTTC	CASSRGGGVIEQFF
TRBV27	TRBD1	TRBJ1-5	.	TGTGCCAGCAGTCCGGGATCGCGCTCCGGGACAGGGGTTAATCAGCCCCAGCATTTT	CASSPGSRSGTGVNQPQHF
TRBV24-1	.	TRBJ2-2	.	TGTGCCACCAGTGATAATACAGGGACCGGGGAGCTGTTTTTT	CATSDNTGTGELFF
TRBV15	TRBD1	TRBJ1-5	.	TGTGCCACCAGCGAAGGGACAGACGTCAATCAGCCCCAGCATTTT	CATSEGTDVNQPQHF
TRBV25-1	.	TRBJ2-1	.	TGTGCCAGCAGGACTACAGGGTTAAATGAGCAGTTCTTC	CASRTTGLNEQFF
TRBV2	TRBD1	TRBJ2-5	.	TGTGCCAGTAAGACAGGGTCGGGGGAGACCCAGTACTTC	CASKTGSGETQYF
TRBV9	TRBD1	TRBJ2-1	.	TGTGCCAGCAGCGGCCGGGACAGGGCCGGGAATGAGCAGTTCTTC	CASSGRDRAGNEQFF
TRBV19	.	TRBJ2-7	.	TGTGCCAGTATCGGCGCGGACTACGAGCAGTACTTC	CASIGADYEQYF
TRBV5-1	.	TRBJ2-1	.	TGCGCCAGCAGCTCGGGACAAAGAGAGCAGTTCTTC	CASSSGQREQFF
TRBV2	TRBD1	TRBJ2-5	.	TGTGCCAGCAGGAACCGAAGGGACAGGGCTGAGACCCAGTACTTC	CASRNRRDRAETQYF
TRBV9	.	TRBJ1-3	.	TGTGCCAGCAGCGTAGACTCCACAGGTTTCGGAAACACCATATATTTT	CASSVDSTGFGNTIYF
TRBV18	TRBD1	TRBJ2-7	.	TGTGCCAGCTCATTGGACAGGTCCAGCTCCTACGAGCAGTACTTC	CASSLDRSSSYEQYF
TRBV9	.	TRBJ2-4	few	TGTGCCAGCAGCCTAACGGTAGGGGTACCCAAAAACATTCAGTACTTC	CASSLTVGVPKNIQYF
TRBV19	TRBD1	TRBJ2-1	.	TGTGCCAGTAGTACCCGGGACAGGGCCTACAATGAGCAGTTCTTC	CASSTRDRAYNEQFF
TRBV5-1	TRBD1	TRBJ2-7	once	TGCGCCAGCAGCTCCATCGGACAGGGGTCCTACGAGCAGTACTTC	CASSSIGQGSYEQYF
TRBV19	TRBD1	TRBJ2-4	once	TGTGCCAGTAGTACCCAAGGGACAGGAAACATTCAGTACTTC	CASSTQGTGNIQYF
TRBV6-2/TRBV6-3	.	TRBJ1-5	.	TGTGCCAGCAGTTCATACATACACGGGAGCAATCAGCCCCAGCATTTT	CASSSYIHGSNQPQHF
TRBV7-2	.	TRBJ2-2	few	TGTGCCAGCAGCTTAGATTCCAGGGCGAACACCGGGGAGCTGTTTTTT	CASSLDSRANTGELFF
TRBV21-1	.	TRBJ2-7	.	TGTGCCAGCAGCATACCGGGACAAAGGAGGAACGAGCAGTACTTC	CASSIPGQRRNEQYF
TRBV27	.	TRBJ1-4	few	TGTGCCAGCAGTTACGACAGTACTAATGAAAAACTGTTTTTT	CASSYDSTNEKLFF
TRBV30	.	TRBJ1-2	.	TGTGCCTGGAAACCTTCAGAGCGTCCCTATGGCTACACCTTC	CAWKPSERPYGYTF
TRBV7-9	.	TRBJ2-5	medium-sized	TGTGCCAGCAGCTCGCGCAGGGTGGAGGAGACCCAGTACTTC	CASSSRRVEETQYF
TRBV14	TRBD1	TRBJ2-7	many	TGTGCCAGCAGCCAAGGGGTTGGACAGGGTCCTTCCGGGCAGTACTTC	CASSQGVGQGPSGQYF
TRBV9	.	TRBJ1-2	.	TGCCCCCGCCGCGGCGGGGGGGGCAACTATGGCTACACCTTC	CPRRGGGGNYGYTF
TRBV13	.	TRBJ1-2	.	TGTGCCAGCAGCCCTGGGCAGGGAATAGGCTATGGCTACACCTTC	CASSPGQGIGYGYTF
TRBV29-1	.	TRBJ1-2	.	TGCAGCGTTGCTGTGAACTATGGCTACACCTTC	CSVAVNYGYTF
TRBV14	TRBD2	TRBJ2-1	.	TGTGCCAGCAGCCACTTGACTAGCGGGAGTCAACGCAATGAGCAGTTCTTC	CASSHLTSGSQRNEQFF
TRBV6-5	TRBD1	TRBJ2-3	.	TGTGCCAGCAGAGCCGGGACAGGGTTCACAGATACGCAGTATTTT	CASRAGTGFTDTQYF
TRBV7-8	.	TRBJ1-5	.	TGTGCCAGCAGCGGAGTCGGAGGCTATAGCAATCAGCCCCAGCATTTT	CASSGVGGYSNQPQHF
TRBV7-2	TRBD2	TRBJ2-1	.	TGTGCCAGCAGCTCTTCGACTCGGGCGGCTGGGGGGGGTGAGCAGTTCTTC	CASSSSTRAAGGGEQFF
TRBV4-3	.	TRBJ2-1	.	TGCGCCAGCAGCCCCGAACCAGAGGGCCTCAACAATGAGCAGTTCTTC	CASSPEPEGLNNEQFF
TRBV7-2	TRBD1	TRBJ2-2	.	TGTGCCAGCAGCTATTATTACCGGCCCCGACAGGGAGCCGGGGAGCTGTTTTTT	CASSYYYRPRQGAGELFF
TRBV2	.	TRBJ1-6	.	TGTGCCAGCAGGGACATCCTGGGGAATTCACCCCTCCACTTT	CASRDILGNSPLHF
TRBV6-5	.	TRBJ2-7	few	TGTGCCAGCAGTCAAAACAGGGCGTCCGGCTACGAGCAGTACTTC	CASSQNRASGYEQYF
TRBV4-2	.	TRBJ1-6	.	TGTGCCAGCAGCCAAGAGACGGACACATATAATTCACCCCTCCACTTT	CASSQETDTYNSPLHF
TRBV19	TRBD2	TRBJ2-7	.	TGTGCCAGTAGTACCGGGACTAGCGGACCCTACGAGCAGTACTTC	CASSTGTSGPYEQYF